The 11 T cell receptor beta chains below were found in one sample sequenced in a study of CD8+CD57+ T cells in acquired aplastic anemia. Patients selected for sequencing had displayed CD8+CD57+ cell expansion by flow cytometry. Genomic DNA was employed as the template in profiling TCR beta VDJ and CDR3. From the reads, TCRdb called clonotypes with MiXCR, one entry per CDR3 protein. The sample includes roughly 250,000 distinct CDR3 sequences, about 80% of them seen just once. The sequenced sample consisted of sorted CD4+, CD8+, or CD8+CD57+ T cells (not recorded which) from PBMCs. The receptors come from a human donor with aplastic anemia.

Concerning this clonotype itself: It is likely a read error, because the conserved phenylalanine at the end of the CDR3 is missing. Because the CDR3's place on the DNA is in doubt, the DNA is left out and the CDR3 is given as listed by TCRdb. The chain combines TRBV7-9 with TRBJ2-3; TRBD1, the table's D call, was not compared with the DNA. CDR1 is SEHNR and CDR2 is FQNEAQ in the germline V gene (reference sequence). Termini included, the CDR3 measures 13 amino acids. The CDR3 region is CASSRTGKEQFFG.

The chain couples TRBV7-9 to TRBJ1-2; tentative D call: TRBD1 (6 bases). The CDR3 spans 16 residues. Trimming removed 2 bases from V and 4 bases from J, with 17 bases in between. Germline CDR1 reads SEHNR; CDR2 reads FQNEAQ (reference sequence). The CDR3 region is CASSLRVRGLGYGYTF. The CDR3 DNA reads TGTGCCAGCAGCTTACGGGTGAGGGGGTTGGGCTATGGCTACACCTTC.

The DNA for the CDR3 is TGTGCCAGCAGTGATGCGGAGATCTATGAGCAGTACTTC. It is translated as CASSDAEIYEQYF. This chain links TRBV2 with TRBJ2-7; no reliable D call. V lost 3 bases, J lost 7 bases, and 13 bases lay in between. CDR1 is SNHLY, CDR2 FYNNEI, per germline. The CDR3 contains 13 residues.

The chain links TRBV6-5 to TRBJ1-3; D perhaps matches TRBD1 (6 bases). The CDR3 extends over 15 amino acids. Germline CDR1 is MNHEY and CDR2 is SVGAGI. Trimming stripped 5 bases from V and 1 base from J, with 12 bases between. CDR3 sequence: CASSERGGSGNTIYF. The CDR3 nucleotides read TGTGCCAGCAGTGAGAGAGGGGGATCTGGAAACACCATATATTTT.

This chain joins TRBV9 and TRBJ2-1; perhaps TRBD1 as D (5 bases). Trimming took off 7 bases at V and 5 bases at J, with 19 bases between the two ends. Germline lookup yields CDR1 SGDLS and CDR2 YYNGEE. The CDR3 length is 15 residues. The CDR3 here is CASGLVSGSDNEQFF. CDR3 nucleotide sequence: TGTGCCAGCGGCTTGGTTTCAGGGTCGGACAATGAGCAGTTCTTC. Combining the CDR3 with reference TRBV9 and TRBJ2-1 gives the whole variable domain DSGVTQTPKHLITATGQRVTLRCSPRSGDLSVYWYQQSLDQGLQFLIQYYNGEERAKGNILERFSAQQFPDLHSELNLSSLELGDSALYFCASGLVSGSDNEQFFGPGTRLTVL.

The J gene is TRBJ2-1, the V gene TRBV7-2; 9 positions agree with TRBD1. J was trimmed by 13 bases and V by 5 bases; bases with no gene match: 18. From germline, CDR1 is SGHTA and CDR2 FQGNSA. The length of the CDR3 is 16 residues. This CDR3 reads CASSPQQGAVTEDQFF. Here the CDR3 DNA reads TGTGCCAGCAGCCCCCAACAGGGGGCGGTCACTGAAGATCAGTTCTTC.

CDR3 coding DNA: TGCAGTGCTATAGATAACAGGACCATGAAGACCCAGTACTTC. This encodes CSAIDNRTMKTQYF. This chain connects TRBV20-1 to TRBJ2-5; tentatively, D is TRBD1 (5 bases). CDR3 length: 14 residues. V was trimmed by 4 bases and J by 6 bases, leaving 18 bases between them. CDR1 and CDR2 from the germline V gene are DFQATT and SNEGSKA (reference sequence).

The rearrangement uses TRBV10-3 and TRBJ1-1; D might be TRBD1 (5 bases). Germline lookup yields CDR1 ENHRY and CDR2 SYGVKD. This CDR3 region has 16 residues. Deletions cut 10 bases from V and 1 base from J, with 22 bases between. As DNA, the CDR3 is TGTGCCACCAAGAAGGCAGGGCGAGCGTCGAACACTGAAGCTTTCTTT. Its translation is CATKKAGRASNTEAFF.

This chain uses TRBV7-6 with TRBJ2-6, with D maybe TRBD1 (6 bases). V dropped 4 bases and J dropped 16 bases, with 26 bases sitting between them. The germline V gene encodes CDR1 SGHVS and CDR2 FNYEAQ. The CDR3 length is 16 residues. The CDR3 loop is CASSSATGSEAFFLTF. The DNA for the CDR3 is TGTGCCAGCAGCTCCGCTACAGGGAGCGAAGCCTTCTTTCTGACTTTC.

The rearrangement uses TRBV5-1 and TRBJ2-5, with 8 bases fitting TRBD1. CDR1 is SGHRS and CDR2 is YFSETQ in the germline V gene. With V trimmed by 3 bases and J by 5 bases, 6 bases remained unmatched. This CDR3 has 14 amino acids. The CDR3 DNA reads as TGCGCCAGCAGCTCAGAGGACAGGGTCGAGACCCAGTACTTC. It is translated as CASSSEDRVETQYF.

The V and J genes are TRBV7-9 and TRBJ2-5; D might be TRBD1 or TRBD2, each matching 5 bases. Trimming pared 4 bases from V and 14 bases from J, leaving 26 bases between. CDR1 and CDR2 from the germline V gene are SEHNR and FQNEAQ (reference sequence). This CDR3 comprises 15 residues. The chain's CDR3 is CASSSERGAPTTSYF. The CDR3 DNA is TGTGCCAGCAGCTCGGAGAGGGGTGCTCCTACGACCAGTTACTTC.